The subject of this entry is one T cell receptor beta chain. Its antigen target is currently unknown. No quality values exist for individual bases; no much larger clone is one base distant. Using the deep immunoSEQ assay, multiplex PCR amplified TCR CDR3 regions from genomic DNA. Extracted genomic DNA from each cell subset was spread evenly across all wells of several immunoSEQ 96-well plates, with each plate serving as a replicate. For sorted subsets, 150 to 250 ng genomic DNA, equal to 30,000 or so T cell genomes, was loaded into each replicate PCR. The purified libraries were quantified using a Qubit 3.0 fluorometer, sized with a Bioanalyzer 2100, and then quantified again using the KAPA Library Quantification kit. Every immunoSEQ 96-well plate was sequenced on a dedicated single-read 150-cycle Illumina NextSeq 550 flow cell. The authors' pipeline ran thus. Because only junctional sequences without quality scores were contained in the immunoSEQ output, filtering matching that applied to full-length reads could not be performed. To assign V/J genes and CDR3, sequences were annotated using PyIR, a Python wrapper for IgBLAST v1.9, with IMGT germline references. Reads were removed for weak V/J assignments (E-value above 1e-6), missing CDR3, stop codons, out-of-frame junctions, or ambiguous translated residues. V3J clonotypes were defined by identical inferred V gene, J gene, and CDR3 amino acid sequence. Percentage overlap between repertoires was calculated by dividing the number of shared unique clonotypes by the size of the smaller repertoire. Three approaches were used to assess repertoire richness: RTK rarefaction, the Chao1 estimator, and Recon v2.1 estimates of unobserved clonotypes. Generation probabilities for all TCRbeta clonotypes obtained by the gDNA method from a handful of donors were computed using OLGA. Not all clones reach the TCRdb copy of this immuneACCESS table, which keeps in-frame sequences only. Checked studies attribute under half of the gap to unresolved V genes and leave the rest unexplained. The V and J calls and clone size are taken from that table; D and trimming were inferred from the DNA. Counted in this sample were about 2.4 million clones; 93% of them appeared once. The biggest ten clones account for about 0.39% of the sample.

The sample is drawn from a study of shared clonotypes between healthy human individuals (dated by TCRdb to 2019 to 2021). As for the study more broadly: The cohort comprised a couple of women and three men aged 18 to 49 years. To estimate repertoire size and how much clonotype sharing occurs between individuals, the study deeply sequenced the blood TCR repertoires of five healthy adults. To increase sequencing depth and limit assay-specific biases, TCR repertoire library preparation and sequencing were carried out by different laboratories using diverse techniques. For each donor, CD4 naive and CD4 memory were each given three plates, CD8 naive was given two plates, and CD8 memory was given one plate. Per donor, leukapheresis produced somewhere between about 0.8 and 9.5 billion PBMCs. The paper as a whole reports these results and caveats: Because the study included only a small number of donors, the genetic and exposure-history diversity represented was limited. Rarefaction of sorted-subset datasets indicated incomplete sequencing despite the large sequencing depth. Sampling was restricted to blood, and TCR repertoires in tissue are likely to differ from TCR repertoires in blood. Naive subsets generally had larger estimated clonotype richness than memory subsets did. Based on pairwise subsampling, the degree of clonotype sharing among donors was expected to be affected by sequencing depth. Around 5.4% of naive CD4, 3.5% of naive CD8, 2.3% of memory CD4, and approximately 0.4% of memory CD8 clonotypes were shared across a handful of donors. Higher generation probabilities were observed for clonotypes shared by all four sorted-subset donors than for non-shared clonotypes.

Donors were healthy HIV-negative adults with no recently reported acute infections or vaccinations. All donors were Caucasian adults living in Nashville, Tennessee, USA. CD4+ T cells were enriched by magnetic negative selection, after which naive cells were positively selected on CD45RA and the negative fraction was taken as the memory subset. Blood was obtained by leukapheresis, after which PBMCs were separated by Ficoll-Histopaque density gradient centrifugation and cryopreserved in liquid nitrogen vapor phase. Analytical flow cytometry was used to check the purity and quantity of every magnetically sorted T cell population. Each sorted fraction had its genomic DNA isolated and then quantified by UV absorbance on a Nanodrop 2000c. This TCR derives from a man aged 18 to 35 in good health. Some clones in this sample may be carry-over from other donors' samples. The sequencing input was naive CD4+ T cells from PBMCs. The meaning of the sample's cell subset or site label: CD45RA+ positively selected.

The CDR3 here reads CAPFGRPSCYEQYF. DNA sequence: TGCGCCCCCTTCGGGAGACCCTCCTGCTACGAGCAGTACTTC. This chain is built from TRBV10-1 and TRBJ2-7; 6 matching bases give a weak D call of TRBD2. Trimming costs V 11 bases and J 3 bases, and their ends lie 20 bases apart. Taken from cysteine to phenylalanine, the CDR3 has 14 residues. Of the read, only the CDR3 DNA is kept; its 42 bases are in frame from base 1. Looking up the germline V gene (reference sequence) yields CDR1 WNHNN and CDR2 SYGVQD.